This T cell receptor (beta chain) stems from a study of blood T cells in healthy people across ages. Study results and caveats: CMV infection status of these donors was not known.

CDR1 is SGHVS and CDR2 is FQNEAQ in the germline V gene. Trimming pared 1 base from V and 2 bases from J, leaving 17 bases between. The CDR3 totals 17 residues. Isolation of PBMCs gave at least 7 million cells per sample. There were at least 5 micrograms of total RNA extracted from every sample. As for this clonotype: Its specificity is not known.

The second PCR ran about 6 to 12 cycles with a sample-barcoded 5' primer and J-beta primers. Through a template-switch adaptor with 12 random nucleotides, each cDNA molecule received a tag. TCRdb re-called the 5' RACE reads through MiXCR, storing one row per CDR3 protein. In the table there are 1.5 million to 2 million distinct CDR3 sequences, 30% to 40% of which are singletons. The sequencing sample was made of blood. The chain couples TRBV7-8 to TRBJ2-5; D gene ambiguous. The sequence derives from a human donor in good health. The CDR3 here is CASSLERRFSLQETQYF. CDR3 bases: TGTGCCAGCAGCTTAGAGAGAAGGTTTTCCCTTCAAGAGACCCAGTACTTC. Together with reference TRBV7-8 and TRBJ2-5, the CDR3 gives the full variable domain: GAGVSQSPRYKVAKRGQDVALRCDPISGHVSLFWYQQALGQGPEFLTYFQNEAQLDKSGLPSDRFFAERPEGSVSTLKIQRTQQEDSAVYLCASSLERRFSLQETQYFGPGTRLLVL.